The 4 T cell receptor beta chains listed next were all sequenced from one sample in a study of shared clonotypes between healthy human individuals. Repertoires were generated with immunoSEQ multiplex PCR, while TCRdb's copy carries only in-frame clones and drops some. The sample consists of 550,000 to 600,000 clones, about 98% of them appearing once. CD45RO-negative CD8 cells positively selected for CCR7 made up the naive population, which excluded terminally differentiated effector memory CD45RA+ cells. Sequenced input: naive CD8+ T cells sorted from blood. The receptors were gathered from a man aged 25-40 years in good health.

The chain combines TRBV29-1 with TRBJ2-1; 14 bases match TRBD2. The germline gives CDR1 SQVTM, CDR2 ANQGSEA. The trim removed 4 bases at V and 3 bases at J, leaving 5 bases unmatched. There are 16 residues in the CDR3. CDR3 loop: CSVGGTSGRGYNEQFF. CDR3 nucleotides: TGCAGCGTTGGGGGGACTAGCGGGAGAGGCTACAATGAGCAGTTCTTC.

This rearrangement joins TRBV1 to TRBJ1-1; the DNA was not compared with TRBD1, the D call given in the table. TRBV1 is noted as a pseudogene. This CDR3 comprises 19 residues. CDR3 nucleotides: TGCACCAGCAGCCAAGAGATAGCAATCCCGGGACAGATGAACACTGAAGCTTTCTTT. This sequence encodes CTSSQEIAIPGQMNTEAFF.

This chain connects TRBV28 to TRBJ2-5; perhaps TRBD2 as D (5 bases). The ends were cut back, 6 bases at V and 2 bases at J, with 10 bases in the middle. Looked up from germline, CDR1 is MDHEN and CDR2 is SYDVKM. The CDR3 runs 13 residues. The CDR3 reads CASSYRGQETQYF. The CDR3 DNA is TGTGCCAGCAGCTACCGGGGTCAAGAGACCCAGTACTTC.

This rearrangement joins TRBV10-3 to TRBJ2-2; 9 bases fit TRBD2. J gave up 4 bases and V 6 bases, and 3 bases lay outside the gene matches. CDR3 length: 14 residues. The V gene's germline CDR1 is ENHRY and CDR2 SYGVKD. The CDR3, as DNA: TGTGCCATCAGCCTGCGGGGGGGCACCGGGGAGCTGTTTTTT. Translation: CAISLRGGTGELFF.